The 6 T cell receptor beta chains below were found in one sample sequenced in a study of shared clonotypes between healthy human individuals. Libraries were prepared by immunoSEQ multiplex PCR; TCRdb keeps only in-frame clonotypes and omits some of them. The data contain some 630,000 clones, around 72% of them singletons. The sample consisted of memory CD4+ T cells sorted from blood. Stated subset: CD45RA-negative fraction. The receptors come from a woman younger than 45 in good health.

The V gene is TRBV2, the J gene TRBJ2-1, with a possible D match to TRBD1 (5 bases). V lost 8 bases and J lost 6, with 11 bases in between. Germline loops: CDR1 SNHLY, CDR2 FYNNEI. CDR3 size: 12 residues. The CDR3 loop reads CASGRQPNEQFF. The CDR3 nucleotides read TGTGCCAGCGGCCGACAGCCCAATGAGCAGTTCTTC.

The chain couples TRBV7-2 to TRBJ2-1; TRBD1 matches at 11 bases. Trimming removed 5 bases from V and 9 bases from J; junction bases left unmatched: 9. This CDR3 has 15 amino acids. Germline V lookup: CDR1 SGHTA, CDR2 FQGNSA. CDR3 DNA sequence: TGTGCCAGCAGCGCGGGACAGGGGGAGATGGGTGAGCAGTTCTTC. Its translation: CASSAGQGEMGEQFF.

The CDR3 DNA reads TGTGCCAGCAGCTTAGAGGGCGGTAGACTCGAGCAGTACTTC. Protein: CASSLEGGRLEQYF. The chain is built from TRBV11-2 and TRBJ2-7; D is uncertain. Germline V CDR1 and CDR2: SGHAT, FQNNGV. V lost 0 bases and J lost 6, with 12 bases in between. The CDR3 is 14 residues long.

J is TRBJ2-5 and V is TRBV2, with 13 bases fitting TRBD2. The CDR3 has 13 residues. The ends lost 7 bases at V and 13 bases at J; junction bases unmatched: 9. In germline, CDR1 is SNHLY, CDR2 FYNNEI. The CDR3 nucleotides read TGTGCCAGCAAAAGGGGACTAGCGGGACATCCGTACTTC. Its protein is CASKRGLAGHPYF.

J is TRBJ2-7 and V is TRBV19, with 9 nucleotides matching TRBD2. From germline, CDR1 is LNHDA and CDR2 SQIVND (reference sequence). The CDR3 sequence is 17 residues long. The J segment lost 3 bases and the V segment lost 3 bases, leaving 12 bases of the junction unmatched. For the CDR3, the DNA is TGTGCCAGTAGTATCTACGGCGGGGGGGGCCCAAACTACGAGCAGTACTTC. Its translation is CASSIYGGGGPNYEQYF.

The chain joins TRBV6-5 to TRBJ2-1; 7 positions agree with TRBD2. Germline CDR1 and CDR2: MNHEY and SVGAGI. Trimming at V came to 5 bases and at J to 3 bases, leaving 7 bases not matched to a gene. This CDR3 contains 15 residues. The CDR3, as DNA: TGTGCCAGCAGTCAAGAGCGGGGCATCTACAATGAGCAGTTCTTC. It is translated as CASSQERGIYNEQFF.